Listed below are T cell receptor beta chains from one sample, sequenced in a study of shared clonotypes between healthy human individuals. The table came from immunoSEQ multiplex PCR; TCRdb's copy has only in-frame clones and leaves some out. In the table there are 2 million to 3 million clones, approximately 94% of which are singletons. The source material was naive CD4+ T cells from PBMCs. The source is a man aged 18 to 30 in good health. Some clones in this sample may be carry-over from other donors' samples. Each CDR3 is given with its conserved first and last residue. Each record gives: D gene, J gene, V gene, clone size, CDR3 protein, CDR3 DNA. D genes are given only for firm matches. Some rows mark clone size as missing; the rest say once, few, many or name a class of expanded clone.

.,TRBJ1-1,TRBV7-2,.,CASSLNTYTEAFF,TGTGCCAGCAGCTTGAACACTTACACTGAAGCTTTCTTT
.,TRBJ2-7,TRBV5-4,.,CASRLRASSDEQYF,TGTGCCAGCAGGTTGAGGGCTAGTTCGGACGAGCAGTACTTC
.,TRBJ1-2,TRBV7-6,.,CASTLTGPGYTF,TGTGCCAGCACCCTGACAGGCCCTGGCTACACCTTC
TRBD1,TRBJ1-5,TRBV28,.,CASSQDRGTWSNQPQHF,TGTGCCAGCAGCCAGGACAGGGGGACTTGGAGCAATCAGCCCCAGCATTTT
.,TRBJ2-5,TRBV11-3,.,CASSSGPVETQYF,TGTGCCAGCAGCTCTGGGCCGGTGGAGACCCAGTACTTC
TRBD1,TRBJ2-1,TRBV29-1,.,CSVGEQDRGGNEQFF,TGCAGCGTTGGGGAACAGGACAGGGGAGGCAATGAGCAGTTCTTC
TRBD1,TRBJ2-5,TRBV7-7,.,CASSPGQGATQYF,TGTGCCAGCAGCCCAGGACAGGGGGCGACCCAGTACTTC
.,TRBJ2-7,TRBV9,.,CASSPRAGDIDEQYF,TGTGCCAGCAGCCCCCGGGCAGGGGATATCGACGAGCAGTACTTC
TRBD1,TRBJ1-2,TRBV5-4,few,CASSLDRGQNGYTF,TGTGCCAGCAGCTTGGACAGGGGGCAAAATGGCTACACCTTC
.,TRBJ1-5,TRBV4-2,few,CASSPDGWRGNQPQHF,TGTGCCAGCAGCCCCGACGGGTGGCGAGGGAATCAGCCCCAGCATTTT
TRBD2,TRBJ2-5,TRBV19,.,CASSKLAVETQYF,TGTGCCAGTAGTAAACTAGCGGTAGAGACCCAGTACTTC
TRBD1,TRBJ1-4,TRBV6-1,.,CASGGQINEKLFF,TGTGCCAGCGGGGGACAGATAAATGAAAAACTGTTTTTT
.,TRBJ2-3,TRBV29-1,.,CSVVGGEDTQYF,TGCAGCGTTGTTGGCGGTGAAGATACGCAGTATTTT
.,TRBJ2-7,TRBV6-1,once,CASTVPTSREQYF,TGTGCCAGTACGGTCCCTACGAGCAGGGAGCAGTACTTC
.,TRBJ2-7,TRBV5-1,.,CASSLAFMAGDPYEQYF,TGCGCCAGCAGCTTGGCTTTTATGGCAGGGGATCCCTACGAGCAGTACTTC
.,TRBJ1-1,TRBV27,.,CARRPGTEAFF,TGTGCCAGACGACCGGGGACTGAAGCTTTCTTT
TRBD1,TRBJ1-2,TRBV6-1,.,CASSEYDRGLNYGYTF,TGTGCCAGCAGTGAATATGACAGGGGCCTTAACTATGGCTACACCTTC
.,TRBJ2-7,TRBV27,.,CASSLYRQDTYEQYF,TGTGCCAGCAGTTTATACAGACAGGACACCTACGAGCAGTACTTC
TRBD1,TRBJ1-2,TRBV25-1,.,CASSAPGTGAGGYTF,TGTGCCAGCAGCGCACCCGGGACAGGGGCGGGGGGCTACACCTTC
TRBD2,TRBJ2-7,TRBV7-2,once,CASSLGGSSPYEQYF,TGTGCCAGCAGCTTAGGCGGGAGCTCCCCCTACGAGCAGTACTTC
.,TRBJ2-7,TRBV28,.,CASSLFRELSEQYF,TGTGCCAGCAGTTTATTCCGGGAGTTATCCGAGCAGTACTTC
.,TRBJ2-5,TRBV2,.,CASTQMGGGETQYF,TGTGCCAGCACTCAAATGGGGGGCGGAGAGACCCAGTACTTC
TRBD1,TRBJ2-4,TRBV27,.,CASSSLRTGVGKNIQYF,TGTGCCAGCAGTTCCCTCCGGACAGGGGTCGGCAAAAACATTCAGTACTTC
TRBD2,TRBJ2-1,TRBV5-6,.,CASRLRTSGIGSYNEQFF,TGTGCCAGCAGACTCCGGACTAGCGGGATTGGCTCCTACAATGAGCAGTTCTTC
TRBD1,TRBJ1-1,TRBV6-4,.,CASSATGLNTEAFF,TGTGCCAGCAGTGCGACAGGGCTGAACACTGAAGCTTTCTTT
TRBD2,TRBJ2-7,TRBV28,.,CASSRSGSLYEQYF,TGTGCCAGCAGTAGAAGCGGGAGTTTGTACGAGCAGTACTTC
.,TRBJ1-2,TRBV7-9,.,CASSLEDHYGYTF,TGTGCCAGCAGCTTAGAAGACCACTATGGCTACACCTTC
.,TRBJ2-1,TRBV5-1,.,CASSRTGEVAVDEQFF,TGCGCCAGCAGTCGCACAGGGGAGGTTGCGGTTGATGAGCAGTTCTTC
.,TRBJ1-1,TRBV5-1,.,CASSMDRENEAFF,TGCGCCAGCAGCATGGACAGAGAAAATGAAGCTTTCTTT
TRBD2,TRBJ2-5,TRBV7-6,.,CASSLAPLLSGRGETQYF,TGTGCCAGCAGCTTAGCGCCCTTACTCAGTGGGAGGGGAGAGACCCAGTACTTC
.,TRBJ2-7,TRBV28,.,CASRRGTYEQYF,TGTGCCAGCAGGCGAGGGACCTACGAGCAGTACTTC
.,TRBJ2-3,TRBV6-5,.,CASREGGTDTQYF,TGTGCCAGCAGGGAAGGGGGAACAGATACGCAGTATTTT
TRBD1,TRBJ1-6,TRBV29-1,.,CSFRDRVDF,TGCAGCTTCCGGGACAGGGTCGACTTT
TRBD2,TRBJ2-1,TRBV7-9,.,CASSLRTSGGFGEQFF,TGTGCCAGCAGCTTACGGACTAGCGGGGGTTTCGGAGAGCAGTTCTTC
.,TRBJ1-5,TRBV28,.,CASSRANSNQPQHF,TGTGCCAGCAGTCGGGCGAATAGCAATCAGCCCCAGCATTTT
.,TRBJ2-1,TRBV7-3,.,CASSPHLASSYNEQFF,TGTGCCAGCAGCCCTCATCTAGCGAGCTCCTACAATGAGCAGTTCTTC
.,TRBJ2-1,TRBV28,.,CASSLRRGGYNEQFF,TGTGCCAGCAGTCTCCGTCGTGGTGGCTACAATGAGCAGTTCTTC